This T cell receptor (beta chain) was documented in a study of OX40 agonist ivuxolimab in advanced cancers. The overall study: Treatment of patients was with ivuxolimab, an agonistic anti-OX40 (CD134) antibody. Study observations and caveats: The mean number of expanded clones was higher in CD8+ T cells than in CD4+. Clonal expansion from baseline to week 6 occurred in both CD4+ and CD8+ T cells.

V dropped 0 bases and J dropped 7 bases, with 13 bases sitting between them. The CDR3 is made up of 15 amino acids. CDR1 and CDR2 (germline): LGHNA, YSLEER. Sequenced by immunoSEQ multiplex PCR; TCRdb stores in-frame clones only, minus some. The table lists 37,000 or so clones, around four fifths of them singletons. Points on this clone: Its antigen remains unidentified.

The material was CD4+ or CD8+ T cells sorted from blood, obtained in a trial of the OX40 agonist ivuxolimab. The chain employs TRBV4-3 and TRBJ1-5; tentatively, D is TRBD1 (6 bases). The sequence was obtained from an adult with an advanced solid tumor such as melanoma, head and neck, liver or kidney cancer. The CDR3 DNA reads TGCGCCAGCAGCCAAGATGGTCAGGGGAACCAGCCCCAGCATTTT. Its protein is CASSQDGQGNQPQHF.